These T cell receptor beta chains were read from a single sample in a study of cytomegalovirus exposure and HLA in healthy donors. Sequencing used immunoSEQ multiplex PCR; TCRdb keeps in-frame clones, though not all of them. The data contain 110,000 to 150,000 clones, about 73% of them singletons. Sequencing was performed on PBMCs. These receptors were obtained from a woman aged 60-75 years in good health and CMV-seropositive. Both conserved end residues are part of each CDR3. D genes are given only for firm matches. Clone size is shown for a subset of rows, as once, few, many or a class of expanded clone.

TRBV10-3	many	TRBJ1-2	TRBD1	CAISDRGDGYTF	TGTGCCATCAGCGACAGGGGAGATGGCTACACCTTC
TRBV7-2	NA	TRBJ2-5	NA	CASSRGGGETQYF	TGTGCCAGCAGCAGGGGTGGGGGGGAGACCCAGTACTTC
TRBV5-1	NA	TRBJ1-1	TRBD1	CASNQNTGGTEAFF	TGCGCCAGCAACCAAAATACAGGGGGCACTGAAGCTTTCTTT
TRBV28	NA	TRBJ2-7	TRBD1	CASSPTGTGGRYEQYF	TGTGCCAGCAGTCCCACCGGGACAGGGGGCCGCTACGAGCAGTACTTC
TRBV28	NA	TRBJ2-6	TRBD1	CASSLYGTGRSGANVLTF	TGTGCCAGCAGTTTATATGGGACAGGGAGGTCTGGGGCCAACGTCCTGACTTTC
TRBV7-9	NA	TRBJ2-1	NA	CASSSLGALVHEQFF	TGTGCCAGCAGTTCCTTGGGGGCCCTTGTCCATGAGCAGTTCTTC
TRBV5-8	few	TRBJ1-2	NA	CASSLSQGSYGYTF	TGTGCCAGCAGCTTGTCTCAGGGTTCATATGGCTACACCTTC
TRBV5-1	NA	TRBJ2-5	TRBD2	CASSSGLAAAFQETQYF	TGCGCCAGCAGCTCGGGACTAGCGGCCGCGTTCCAAGAGACCCAGTACTTC
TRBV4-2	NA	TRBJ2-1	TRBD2	CASSQVGLAGGNEQFF	TGTGCCAGCAGCCAAGTCGGACTAGCGGGAGGGAATGAGCAGTTCTTC
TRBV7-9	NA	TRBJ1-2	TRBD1	CASSPSGTEFTYGYTF	TGTGCCAGCAGTCCGTCCGGGACAGAATTCACCTATGGCTACACCTTC
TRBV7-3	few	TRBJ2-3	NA	CASSSHSPYTDTQYF	TGTGCCAGCAGCTCCCACTCCCCCTACACAGATACGCAGTATTTT
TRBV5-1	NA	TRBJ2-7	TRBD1	CASSETGSSYEQYF	TGCGCCAGCAGCGAGACAGGGAGCTCCTACGAGCAGTACTTC
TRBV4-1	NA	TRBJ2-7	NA	CASSQDLGSSYEQYF	TGCGCCAGCAGCCAAGATCTAGGGAGCTCCTACGAGCAGTACTTC
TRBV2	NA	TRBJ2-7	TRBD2	CASSGTSGLYEQYF	TGTGCCAGCAGTGGGACTAGCGGGCTGTACGAGCAGTACTTC
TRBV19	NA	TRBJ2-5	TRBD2	CAKRPGGETQYF	TGTGCCAAAAGACCGGGAGGGGAGACCCAGTACTTC
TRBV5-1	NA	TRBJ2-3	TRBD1	CASSFGQGITDTQYF	TGCGCCAGCAGCTTCGGACAGGGTATCACAGATACGCAGTATTTT
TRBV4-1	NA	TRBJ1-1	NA	CASSHPWGREAFF	TGCGCCAGCAGCCACCCCTGGGGGCGTGAAGCTTTCTTT
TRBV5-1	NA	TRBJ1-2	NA	CASSPPGYGYTF	TGCGCCAGCAGCCCCCCCGGCTATGGCTACACCTTC
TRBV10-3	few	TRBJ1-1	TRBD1	CAITPTGQTEAFF	TGTGCCATCACCCCGACAGGGCAAACTGAAGCTTTCTTT
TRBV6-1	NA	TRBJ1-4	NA	CASSEQGLGEKLFF	TGTGCCAGCAGTGAGCAGGGGTTGGGAGAAAAACTGTTTTTT
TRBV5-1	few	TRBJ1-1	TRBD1	CASSEQGGNLGAFF	TGCGCCAGCAGCGAACAGGGGGGAAACCTTGGAGCTTTCTTT
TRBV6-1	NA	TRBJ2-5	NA	CASSELRQETQYF	TGTGCCAGCAGTGAACTCCGCCAAGAGACCCAGTACTTC
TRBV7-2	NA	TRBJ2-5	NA	CASSLGGSVQETQYF	TGTGCCAGCAGCTTAGGAGGGAGTGTCCAAGAGACCCAGTACTTC
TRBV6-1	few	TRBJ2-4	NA	CASSELKGQYF	TGTGCCAGCAGTGAACTGAAGGGGCAGTACTTC
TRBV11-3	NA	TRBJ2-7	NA	CASSLNEGYEQYF	TGTGCCAGCAGCTTAAATGAGGGCTACGAGCAGTACTTC
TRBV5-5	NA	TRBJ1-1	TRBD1	CASSEGQGYPEAFF	TGTGCCAGCAGCGAGGGACAGGGGTATCCTGAAGCTTTCTTT
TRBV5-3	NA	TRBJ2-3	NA	CARSLSGSRGF	TGTGCCAGAAGCTTGTCTGGCAGCCGGGGTTTT
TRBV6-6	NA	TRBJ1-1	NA	CASSPPITEAFF	TGTGCCAGCAGCCCCCCAATCACTGAAGCTTTCTTT
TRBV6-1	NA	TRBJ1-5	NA	CASSGQDLLSNQPQHF	TGTGCCAGCAGTGGCCAGGATCTGCTTAGCAATCAGCCCCAGCATTTT
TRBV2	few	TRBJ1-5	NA	CASSGENGGNQPQHF	TGTGCCAGCAGTGGCGAAAACGGGGGCAATCAGCCCCAGCATTTT
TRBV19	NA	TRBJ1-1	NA	CASTIGGLNTEAFF	TGTGCCAGTACCATAGGCGGGTTGAACACTGAAGCTTTCTTT
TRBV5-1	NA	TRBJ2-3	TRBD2	CASSLGPSGSTDTQYF	TGCGCCAGCAGCTTGGGCCCTAGCGGGAGCACAGATACGCAGTATTTT
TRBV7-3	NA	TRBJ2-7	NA	CASSFFEEGRAYEQYF	TGTGCCAGCAGCTTCTTTGAGGAGGGTAGGGCCTACGAGCAGTACTTC
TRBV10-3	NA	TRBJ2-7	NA	CATRASRYEQYF	TGTGCCACCCGAGCTAGCAGGTACGAGCAGTACTTC
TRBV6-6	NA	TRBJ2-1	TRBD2	CASSTPTSVKQFF	TGTGCCAGCAGTACTCCCACTAGCGTAAAGCAGTTCTTC
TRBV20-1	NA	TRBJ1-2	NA	CSADNRHGYTF	TGCAGTGCTGACAACCGGCATGGCTACACCTTC
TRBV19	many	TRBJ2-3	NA	CASSTLSGTQYF	TGTGCCAGTAGTACCCTTTCAGGTACGCAGTATTTT
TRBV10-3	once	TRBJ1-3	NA	CAIRSGGVGNTIYF	TGTGCCATCAGATCCGGGGGGGTTGGAAACACCATATATTTT
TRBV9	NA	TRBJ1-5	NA	CASSVAGRGPQHF	TGTGCCAGCAGCGTAGCGGGCCGGGGGCCCCAGCATTTT
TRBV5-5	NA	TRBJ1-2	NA	CASSLGVRANYGYTF	TGTGCCAGCAGCTTGGGGGTCAGGGCTAACTATGGCTACACCTTC
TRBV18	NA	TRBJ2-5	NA	CASSPGRVQETQYF	TGTGCCAGCTCACCCGGCCGGGTGCAAGAGACCCAGTACTTC
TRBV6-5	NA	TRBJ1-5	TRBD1	CASRQGRQPQHF	TGTGCCAGCAGACAGGGGAGACAGCCCCAGCATTTT
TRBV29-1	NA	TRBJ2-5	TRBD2	CSVEGGRAGETQYF	TGCAGCGTTGAGGGCGGGAGGGCAGGAGAGACCCAGTACTTC
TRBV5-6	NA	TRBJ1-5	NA	CASSSRTRPDHQPQHF	TGTGCCAGCAGCTCAAGGACAAGGCCCGATCATCAGCCCCAGCATTTT
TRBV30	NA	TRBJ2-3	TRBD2	CAWSVGLAGRTDTQYF	TGTGCCTGGAGTGTGGGACTAGCGGGTAGAACAGATACGCAGTATTTT
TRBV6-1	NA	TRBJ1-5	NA	CASSEASVSLNFQPQHF	TGTGCCAGCAGTGAAGCGTCGGTCTCCCTTAATTTTCAGCCCCAGCATTTT
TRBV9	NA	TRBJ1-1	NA	CASSAETGVNTEAFF	TGTGCCAGCAGCGCAGAGACGGGGGTTAACACTGAAGCTTTCTTT
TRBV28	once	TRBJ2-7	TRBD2	CASKTPGLAVHEQYF	TGTGCCAGCAAAACACCGGGACTAGCGGTCCACGAGCAGTACTTC
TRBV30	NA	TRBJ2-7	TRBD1	CAWGTAYEQYF	TGTGCCTGGGGGACAGCCTACGAGCAGTACTTC
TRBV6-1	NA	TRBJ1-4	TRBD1	CASSEARQGATYEKLFF	TGTGCCAGCAGTGAAGCGCGCCAGGGGGCGACTTATGAAAAACTGTTTTTT
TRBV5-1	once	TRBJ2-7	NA	CASSLVRQGHEQYF	TGCGCCAGCAGCTTGGTTAGGCAGGGTCACGAGCAGTACTTC
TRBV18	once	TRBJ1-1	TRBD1	CASSLAGTGGRTEAFF	TGTGCCAGCTCACTTGCCGGGACAGGGGGTCGCACTGAAGCTTTCTTT
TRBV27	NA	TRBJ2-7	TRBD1	CASSHAGGTGMSEQYF	TGTGCCAGCAGTCACGCTGGCGGGACAGGGATGTCCGAGCAGTACTTC
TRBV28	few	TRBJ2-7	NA	CASKSSAYEQYF	TGTGCCAGCAAGAGCAGCGCCTACGAGCAGTACTTC
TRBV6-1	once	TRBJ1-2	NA	CASSDQTATLGYGYTF	TGTGCCAGCAGTGACCAGACAGCGACCTTGGGGTATGGCTACACCTTC
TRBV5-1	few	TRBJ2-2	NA	CASSSGRGLGGELFF	TGCGCCAGCAGTTCCGGGCGGGGGCTTGGCGGGGAGCTGTTTTTT
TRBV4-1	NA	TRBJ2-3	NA	CASSQWRTQRADTQYF	TGCGCCAGCAGCCAGTGGAGAACCCAGAGGGCAGATACGCAGTATTTT
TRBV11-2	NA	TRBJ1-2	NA	CASSLAGREGYTF	TGTGCCAGCAGCTTAGCAGGGCGTGAAGGCTACACCTTC
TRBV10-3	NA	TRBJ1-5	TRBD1	CAISDRDNQPQHF	TGTGCCATCAGCGACAGGGACAATCAGCCCCAGCATTTT
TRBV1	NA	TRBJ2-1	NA	CTSSPGHPGLASSYNEQFF	TGCACCAGCAGCCCGGGCCATCCGGGACTAGCCAGCTCCTACAATGAGCAGTTCTTC